What follows are 24 T cell receptor beta chains derived from one specimen sequenced in a study of T cell responses to AZD1222 COVID-19 vaccine. Assay used: immunoSEQ multiplex PCR; TCRdb lists only in-frame clones, some missing. The sample shows about 76,000 clones, over 65% of them seen only once. This sample comprised peripheral blood, obtained 28 days after the second dose of the MenACWY control vaccine. These receptors all come from an adult who received the MenACWY meningococcal vaccine as a control.

The CDR3 loop reads CASSPGQGGNTEAFF. For the CDR3, the DNA is TGTGCCAGCAGCCCGGGACAGGGCGGGAACACTGAAGCTTTCTTT. The V gene is TRBV25-1, the J gene TRBJ1-1; 9 nucleotides line up with TRBD1. J was trimmed by 1 base and V by 6 bases; bases with no gene match: 6. CDR3 size: 15 residues. CDR1 and CDR2 from the germline V gene are MGHDK and SYGVNS.

The chain has TRBV18 and TRBJ1-2; 7 nucleotides align to TRBD1. Unmatched junction bases numbered 6, after V lost 5 bases and J lost 6 bases. CDR3 size: 13 residues. Germline V gene data show CDR1 as KGHSH and CDR2 as LQKENI. The CDR3 sequence: CASSSKDRDGYTF. The DNA for the CDR3 is TGTGCCAGCTCATCTAAAGACAGGGATGGCTACACCTTC.

This clone came up a few times. The rearrangement joins TRBV2 to TRBJ2-3; 7 nucleotides align to TRBD2. Germline assignment: CDR1 SNHLY and CDR2 FYNNEI. The CDR3 loop spans 16 amino acids. V lost 6 bases to trimming and J lost 2 bases; unmatched junction nucleotides: 11. CDR3: CASRWDGGTTTDTQYF. CDR3 DNA sequence: TGTGCCAGCAGGTGGGATGGAGGGACTACCACAGATACGCAGTATTTT.

This clone was picked up one time. At one end, the junction sequence differs from germline, possibly due to a read error. This chain joins TRBV7-7 and TRBJ2-1; the D is unclear. This CDR3 has 15 residues. Germline CDR1 reads SSHAT; CDR2 reads FNYEAQ (reference sequence). The CDR3 region is CASSLGVGSNNEQFF. The CDR3 region has the DNA TGTGCTAGCAGCTTAGGAGTCGGTTCGAACAATGAGCAGTTCTTC.

This clone was seen only a few times. The chain has TRBV6-5 and TRBJ1-1, with D perhaps TRBD1 (6 bases). The CDR3 loop spans 15 amino acids. Germline V gene sequence: CDR1 MNHEY, CDR2 SVGAGI. V gave up 7 bases and J gave up 5 bases, with 20 bases separating them. CDR3 DNA: TGTGCCAGCACGTCGGGGAGAGGGGGAGAAACTGAAGCTTTCTTT. It is translated as CASTSGRGGETEAFF.

This chain connects TRBV19 to TRBJ1-5; 7 bases fit TRBD1. Per the germline V gene, CDR1 is LNHDA and CDR2 is SQIVND (reference sequence). This CDR3 comprises 13 residues. With V trimmed by 7 bases and J by 6 bases, 6 bases remained unmatched. The DNA of the CDR3 is TGTGCCAGTACACAGGGGAGGGGTCAGCCCCAGCATTTT. Encoded protein: CASTQGRGQPQHF.

This chain joins TRBV2 and TRBJ1-6; D gene ambiguous. V lost 0 bases and J lost 9, with 15 bases in between. CDR3 length: 16 residues. Germline V lookup: CDR1 SNHLY, CDR2 FYNNEI. The CDR3 reads CASSEAGIGMGSPLHF. DNA of the CDR3: TGTGCCAGCAGTGAAGCAGGGATTGGGATGGGTTCACCCCTCCACTTT. The variable domain in full, with the rest retrieved from reference TRBV2 and TRBJ1-6, is EPEVTQTPSHQVTQMGQEVILRCVPISNHLYFYWYRQILGQKVEFLVSFYNNEISEKSEIFDDQFSVERPDGSNFTLKIRSTKLEDSAMYFCASSEAGIGMGSPLHFGNGTRLTVT.

The chain has TRBV27 and TRBJ1-3; no definite D call. CDR3 length: 15 amino acids. V shed 2 bases and J shed 3 bases, with 11 bases lying between them. The germline V gene encodes CDR1 MNHEY and CDR2 SMNVEV (reference sequence). In nucleotides, the CDR3 is TGTGCCAGCAGTTTAACTTGGGGTTTTGGAAACACCATATATTTT. Its protein is CASSLTWGFGNTIYF.

The chain uses TRBV5-1 and TRBJ2-5, with TRBD2 identical over 12 bases. Germline V CDR1 and CDR2: SGHRS, YFSETQ. The CDR3 runs to 19 residues. V lost 3 bases to trimming and J lost 0 bases; unmatched junction nucleotides: 12. CDR3 residues: CASSSHGLAGPLHQETQYF. In nucleotides, the CDR3 is TGCGCCAGCAGCTCCCATGGACTAGCGGGACCATTACACCAAGAGACCCAGTACTTC.

The CDR3 region has the DNA TGTGCCAGCAACGGGCAGGGCTATGGCTACACCTTC. It specifies CASNGQGYGYTF. V is TRBV11-2 and J is TRBJ1-2, with TRBD1 as a possible D gene (5 bases). CDR1 is SGHAT and CDR2 is FQNNGV in the germline V gene. V lost 7 bases to trimming and J lost 4 bases, with 10 bases between them. The CDR3 consists of 12 residues.

The chain carries TRBV4-1 and TRBJ1-2; D is unresolved. Germline CDR1 and CDR2: MGHRA and YSYEKL. Trimming pared 0 bases from V and 8 bases from J, leaving 13 bases between. The CDR3 has 14 residues. The CDR3 is CASSQDSNLGGYTF. Written as DNA, the CDR3 is TGCGCCAGCAGCCAAGACTCGAACCTCGGGGGCTACACCTTC.

The J gene is TRBJ2-1, the V gene TRBV28; unclear D gene. Germline V gene data show CDR1 as MDHEN and CDR2 as SYDVKM. Trimming stripped 2 bases from V and 3 bases from J, with 5 bases between. The CDR3 totals 13 residues. The CDR3 spells CASSLADYNEQFF. CDR3 in DNA: TGTGCCAGCAGTTTAGCGGACTACAATGAGCAGTTCTTC. The entire variable domain, with the rest obtained from reference TRBV28 and TRBJ2-1, is as follows: DVKVTQSSRYLVKRTGEKVFLECVQDMDHENMFWYRQDPGLGLRLIYFSYDVKMKEKGDIPEGYSVSREKKERFSLILESASTNQTSMYLCASSLADYNEQFFGPGTRLTVL.

V is TRBV27 and J is TRBJ2-3; TRBD2 matches at 13 bases. With V trimmed by 3 bases and J by 4 bases, 1 base remained unmatched. From germline, CDR1 is MNHEY and CDR2 SMNVEV (reference sequence). The CDR3 runs 15 residues. The CDR3 region has the DNA TGTGCCAGCAGTTTGACTAGCGGGAGGTCAGATACGCAGTATTTT. Protein product: CASSLTSGRSDTQYF.

The DNA of the CDR3 is TGCAGCGTTGATCCCAGGTCGGCGGATGGCTACACCTTC. It encodes CSVDPRSADGYTF. This chain joins TRBV29-1 and TRBJ1-2, with D uncertain. The germline V gene has CDR1 SQVTM and CDR2 ANQGSEA. Trimming removed 3 bases at V and 6 bases at J, with 14 bases between. This CDR3 is built from 13 residues.

This rearrangement joins TRBV30 to TRBJ2-1, with 7 bases lining up with TRBD1. Trimming cost V 5 bases and J 7 bases; bases outside gene matches: 14. CDR3 length equals 15 residues. Germline CDR1 GTSNPN, CDR2 SVGIG (reference sequence). In DNA, the CDR3 is TGTGCCTGGGGACCCGGGACAGTCGCTTCTAATGAGCAGTTCTTC. This gives the protein CAWGPGTVASNEQFF. The full variable domain, completed using reference TRBV30 and TRBJ2-1, is SQTIHQWPATLVQPVGSPLSLECTVEGTSNPNLYWYRQAAGRGLQLLFYSVGIGQISSEVPQNLSASRPQDRQFILSSKKLLLSDSGFYLCAWGPGTVASNEQFFGPGTRLTVL.

The chain recombines TRBV2 with TRBJ2-7; no clear D. V was cut by 8 bases and J by 2 bases, with 7 bases left in between. The CDR3 runs to 11 residues. Germline V gene lookup returns CDR1 SNHLY and CDR2 FYNNEI. CDR3 nucleotide sequence: TGTGCCAGCTCCCCGACCTACGAGCAGTACTTC. It yields the protein CASSPTYEQYF.

The chain has TRBV2 and TRBJ2-7, with D tentatively TRBD1 (6 bases). Germline lookup yields CDR1 SNHLY and CDR2 FYNNEI. V lost 4 bases and J 6 bases, leaving 16 bases between the germline ends. CDR3 size: 14 residues. As DNA, the CDR3 is TGTGCCAGCAGTGCCCAGGGGCCCTCGGTCGAGCAGTACTTC. This gives the protein CASSAQGPSVEQYF.

This clone was detected only a few times. A junction boundary mismatches the germline segment, possibly from a read error. This chain uses TRBV7-9 with TRBJ1-1, with 7 positions matching TRBD1. Germline CDR1 reads SEHNR; CDR2 reads FQNEAQ (reference sequence). The CDR3 runs 16 residues. The CDR3 DNA reads as TGTGCCAGCAGCGTAGCAGGGGGTAGTCATGCCACTGAAGCTTTCTTT. Its protein is CASSVAGGSHATEAFF.

The chain couples TRBV27 to TRBJ2-1, with 9 positions matching TRBD2. The ends lost 5 bases at V and 2 bases at J; junction bases unmatched: 7. This CDR3 is 16 amino acids long. CDR1 MNHEY and CDR2 SMNVEV come from the germline V gene (reference sequence). CDR3 sequence: CASSPPGTSPYNEQFF. The CDR3 DNA reads TGTGCCAGCAGTCCGCCCGGGACTAGCCCCTACAATGAGCAGTTCTTC.

The chain uses TRBV9 and TRBJ2-1; the match to TRBD2 covers 10 bases. This CDR3 comprises 16 residues. The germline CDR1 and CDR2 sequences are SGDLS and YYNGEE. V dropped 3 bases and J dropped 8; count of bases not matched to a gene: 11. CDR3 residues: CASSAIAGGGGDEQFF. CDR3 DNA sequence: TGTGCCAGCAGCGCCATAGCGGGGGGTGGAGGCGATGAGCAGTTCTTC.

The J gene is TRBJ1-2, the V gene TRBV5-6; D remains unclear. CDR3 length: 15 residues. V was clipped by 0 bases and J by 6 bases, with 15 bases between them. Germline V CDR1 and CDR2: SGHDT, YYEEEE. Here the CDR3 DNA reads TGTGCCAGCAGCTTGGGTAGGTTCAGGCCGAATGGCTACACCTTC. Encoded protein: CASSLGRFRPNGYTF.

This clone appeared a single time. The chain couples TRBV4-2 to TRBJ1-4; no firm D call. The CDR3 runs 14 residues. The germline V and J ends were trimmed by 3 bases and 4 bases, with 9 bases remaining between them. Germline V gene sequence: CDR1 LGHNA, CDR2 YNFKEQ. The CDR3 DNA follows: TGTGCCAGCAGCCAGGACGGAGGTAATGAAAAACTGTTTTTT. Amino acids: CASSQDGGNEKLFF.

The V call is TRBV11-2, the J call TRBJ1-3; D not resolved. The CDR3 extends over 15 amino acids. CDR1 and CDR2 from the germline V gene are SGHAT and FQNNGV. The ends were cut back, 5 bases at V and 2 bases at J, with 13 bases in the middle. The CDR3 protein is CASSPDESPGNTIYF. The CDR3 DNA is TGTGCCAGCAGCCCGGACGAGAGTCCTGGAAACACCATATATTTT.

V usage is TRBV4-1 and J usage is TRBJ2-3; 8 bases are shared with TRBD1. The CDR3 spans 15 residues. Trimming took 3 bases from V and 2 from J; bases not matched to a gene: 4. CDR1 is MGHRA, CDR2 YSYEKL, per germline. In DNA, the CDR3 is TGCGCCAGCAGCCAGGGGACAGGACACACAGATACGCAGTATTTT. This encodes CASSQGTGHTDTQYF.